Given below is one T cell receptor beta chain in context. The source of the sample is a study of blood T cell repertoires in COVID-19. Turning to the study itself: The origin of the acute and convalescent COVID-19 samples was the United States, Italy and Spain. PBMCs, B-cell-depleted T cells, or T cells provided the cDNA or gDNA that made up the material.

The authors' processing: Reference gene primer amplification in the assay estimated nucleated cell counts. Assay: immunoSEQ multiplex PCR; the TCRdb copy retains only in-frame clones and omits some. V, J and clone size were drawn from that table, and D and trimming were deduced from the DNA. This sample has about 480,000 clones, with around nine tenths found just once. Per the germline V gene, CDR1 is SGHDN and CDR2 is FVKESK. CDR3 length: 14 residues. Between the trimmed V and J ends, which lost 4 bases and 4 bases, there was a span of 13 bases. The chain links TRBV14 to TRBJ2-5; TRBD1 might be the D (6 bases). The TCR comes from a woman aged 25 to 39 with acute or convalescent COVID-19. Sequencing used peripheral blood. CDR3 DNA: TGTGCCAGCAGCCCTACAGGGACCAGAGAGACCCAGTACTTC. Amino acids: CASSPTGTRETQYF.